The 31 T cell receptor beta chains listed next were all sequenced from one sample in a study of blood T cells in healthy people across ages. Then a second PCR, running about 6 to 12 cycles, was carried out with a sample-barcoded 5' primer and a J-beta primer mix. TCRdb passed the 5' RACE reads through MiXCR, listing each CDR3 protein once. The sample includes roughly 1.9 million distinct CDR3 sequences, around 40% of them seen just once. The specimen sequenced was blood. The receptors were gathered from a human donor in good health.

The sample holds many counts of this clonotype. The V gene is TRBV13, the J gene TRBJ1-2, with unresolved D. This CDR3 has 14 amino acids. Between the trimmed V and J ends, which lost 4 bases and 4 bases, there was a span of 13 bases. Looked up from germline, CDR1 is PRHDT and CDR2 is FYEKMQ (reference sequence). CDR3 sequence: CASSSWTGGYGYTF. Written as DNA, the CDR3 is TGTGCCAGCAGCTCTTGGACGGGTGGCTATGGCTACACCTTC. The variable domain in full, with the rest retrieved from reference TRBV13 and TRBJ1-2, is AAGVIQSPRHLIKEKRETATLKCYPIPRHDTVYWYQQGPGQDPQFLISFYEKMQSDKGSIPDRFSAQQFSDYHSELNMSSLELGDSALYFCASSSWTGGYGYTFGSGTRLTVV.

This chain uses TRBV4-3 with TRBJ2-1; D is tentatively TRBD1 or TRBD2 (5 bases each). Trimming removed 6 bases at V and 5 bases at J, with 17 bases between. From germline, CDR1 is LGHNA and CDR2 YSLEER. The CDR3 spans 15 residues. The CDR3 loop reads CASSQNRDAHNEQFF. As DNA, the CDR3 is TGCGCCAGCAGTCAAAACCGGGACGCACACAATGAGCAGTTCTTC.

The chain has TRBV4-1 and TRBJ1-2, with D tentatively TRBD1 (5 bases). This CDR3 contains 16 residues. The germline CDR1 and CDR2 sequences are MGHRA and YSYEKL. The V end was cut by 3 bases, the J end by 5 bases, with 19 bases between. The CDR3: CASSQSRRGARYGYTF. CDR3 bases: TGCGCCAGCAGCCAGTCGCGGAGGGGCGCTCGGTATGGCTACACCTTC.

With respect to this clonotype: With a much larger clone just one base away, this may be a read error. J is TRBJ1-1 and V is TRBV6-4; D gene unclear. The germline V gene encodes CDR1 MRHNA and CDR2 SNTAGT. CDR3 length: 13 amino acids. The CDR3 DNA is TGTGTCAGCAGTGACTCGAGTCAGGCTGAAGCTTTCTTT. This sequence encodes CVSSDSSQAEAFF.

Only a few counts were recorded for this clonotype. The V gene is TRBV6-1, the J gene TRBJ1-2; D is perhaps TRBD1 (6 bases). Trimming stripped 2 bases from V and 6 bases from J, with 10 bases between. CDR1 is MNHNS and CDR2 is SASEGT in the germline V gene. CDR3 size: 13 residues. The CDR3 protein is CASSEQGTNGYTF. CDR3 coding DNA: TGTGCCAGCAGTGAACAGGGGACAAATGGCTACACCTTC.

The CDR3 nucleotides are TGCAGTGCTGGCTTGGGGTTCGACTCCTACGAGCAGTACTTC. This codes for CSAGLGFDSYEQYF. This rearrangement joins TRBV20-1 to TRBJ2-7; D unresolved. This CDR3 has 14 residues. V was trimmed by 5 bases and J by 0 bases, leaving 14 bases between them. CDR1 is DFQATT and CDR2 is SNEGSKA in the germline V gene (reference sequence).

CDR3 in amino acids: CASSLMLSGAEEQFF. CDR3 DNA: TGTGCCAGCAGTTTGATGTTGTCAGGGGCCGAGGAGCAGTTCTTC. V usage is TRBV28 and J usage is TRBJ2-1; D possibly corresponds to TRBD1 (6 bases). V was pared by 3 bases and J by 10 bases, with 19 bases between. The CDR3 is 15 residues long. Germline CDR1 and CDR2: MDHEN and SYDVKM.

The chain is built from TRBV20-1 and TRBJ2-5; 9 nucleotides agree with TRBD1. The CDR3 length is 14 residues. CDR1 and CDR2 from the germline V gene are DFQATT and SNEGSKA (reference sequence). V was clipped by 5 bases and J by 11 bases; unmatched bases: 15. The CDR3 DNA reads TGCAGTGCTGGAGCAGGGACAGGGAGGGGTGAGCAGTACTTC. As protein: CSAGAGTGRGEQYF.

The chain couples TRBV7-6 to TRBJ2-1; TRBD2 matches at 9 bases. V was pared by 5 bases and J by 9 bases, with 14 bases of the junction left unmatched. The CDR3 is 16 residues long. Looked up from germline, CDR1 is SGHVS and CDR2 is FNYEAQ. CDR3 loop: CASSRVPGTSRGEQFF. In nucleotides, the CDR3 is TGTGCCAGCAGCAGAGTTCCCGGGACTAGCAGGGGTGAGCAGTTCTTC.

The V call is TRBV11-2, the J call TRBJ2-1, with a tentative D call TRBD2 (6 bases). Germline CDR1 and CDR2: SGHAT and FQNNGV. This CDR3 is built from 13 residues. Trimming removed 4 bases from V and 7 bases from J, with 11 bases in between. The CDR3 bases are TGTGCCAGCAGCTCGGGACTTCCGAATGAGCAGTTCTTC. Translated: CASSSGLPNEQFF.

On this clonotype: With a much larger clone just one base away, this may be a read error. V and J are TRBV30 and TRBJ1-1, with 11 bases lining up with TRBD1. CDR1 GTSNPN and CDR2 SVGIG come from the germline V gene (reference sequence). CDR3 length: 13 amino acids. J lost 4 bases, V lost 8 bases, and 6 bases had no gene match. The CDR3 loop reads CAGTGTGGTEAFF. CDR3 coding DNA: TGTGCCGGAACCGGGACAGGGGGCACTGAAGCTTTCTTT.

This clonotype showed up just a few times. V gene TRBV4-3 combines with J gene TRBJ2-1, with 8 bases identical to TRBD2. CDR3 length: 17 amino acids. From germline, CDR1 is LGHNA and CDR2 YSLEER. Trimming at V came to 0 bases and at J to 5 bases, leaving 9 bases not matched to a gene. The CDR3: CASSQDQGTSENNEQFF. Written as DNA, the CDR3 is TGCGCCAGCAGCCAAGATCAGGGGACTAGTGAGAACAATGAGCAGTTCTTC.

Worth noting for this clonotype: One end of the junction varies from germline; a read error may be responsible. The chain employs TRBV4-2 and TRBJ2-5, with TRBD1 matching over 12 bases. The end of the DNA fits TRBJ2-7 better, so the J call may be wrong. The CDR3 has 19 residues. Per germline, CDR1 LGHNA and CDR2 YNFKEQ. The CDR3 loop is CTSSRQEGPGTGGAYEQYF. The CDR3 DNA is TGTACCAGCAGCCGACAAGAGGGGCCAGGGACAGGGGGCGCATACGAGCAGTACTTC.

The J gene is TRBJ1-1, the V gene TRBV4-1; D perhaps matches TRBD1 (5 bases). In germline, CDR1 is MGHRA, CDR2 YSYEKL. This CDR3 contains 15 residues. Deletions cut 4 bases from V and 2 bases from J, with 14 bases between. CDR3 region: CASSLRRGTNTEAFF. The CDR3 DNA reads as TGCGCCAGCAGCCTCAGGCGAGGGACCAACACTGAAGCTTTCTTT.

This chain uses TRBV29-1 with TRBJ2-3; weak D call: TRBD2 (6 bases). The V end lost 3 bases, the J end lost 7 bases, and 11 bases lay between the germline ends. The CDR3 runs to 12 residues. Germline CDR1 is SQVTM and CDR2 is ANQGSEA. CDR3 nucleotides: TGCAGCGTTGAGGGGACTGGCTATACGCAGTATTTT. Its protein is CSVEGTGYTQYF.

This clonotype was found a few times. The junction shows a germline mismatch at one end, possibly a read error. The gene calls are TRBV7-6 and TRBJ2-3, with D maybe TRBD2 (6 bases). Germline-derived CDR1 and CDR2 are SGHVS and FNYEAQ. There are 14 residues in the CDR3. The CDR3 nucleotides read TGTGCCAGCACCGACGGGGGAGATACAGATACGCGGTATTTT. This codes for CASTDGGDTDTRYF.

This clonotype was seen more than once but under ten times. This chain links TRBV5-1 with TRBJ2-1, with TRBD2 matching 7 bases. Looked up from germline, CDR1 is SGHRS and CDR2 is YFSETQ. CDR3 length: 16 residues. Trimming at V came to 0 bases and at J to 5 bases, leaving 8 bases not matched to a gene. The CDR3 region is CASSLEVSSGDNEQFF. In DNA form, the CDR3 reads TGCGCCAGCAGCTTGGAGGTGTCTAGCGGTGACAATGAGCAGTTCTTC. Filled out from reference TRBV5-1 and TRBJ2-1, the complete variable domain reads KAGVTQTPRYLIKTRGQQVTLSCSPISGHRSVSWYQQTPGQGLQFLFEYFSETQRNKGNFPGRFSGRQFSNSRSEMNVSTLELGDSALYLCASSLEVSSGDNEQFFGPGTRLTVL.

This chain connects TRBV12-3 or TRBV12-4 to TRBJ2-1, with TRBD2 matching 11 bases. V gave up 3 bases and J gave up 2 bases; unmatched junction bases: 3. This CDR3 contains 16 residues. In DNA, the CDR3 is TGTGCCAGCAGTTTCACTAGCGGGGGAGCCTACAATGAGCAGTTCTTC. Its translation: CASSFTSGGAYNEQFF.

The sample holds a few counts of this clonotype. The CDR3 DNA reads TGCGCCAGCAGCTTGGGGGGTGGACAGTCCGGATATGGCTACACCTTC. It is translated as CASSLGGGQSGYGYTF. The V and J genes are TRBV5-1 and TRBJ1-2, with D perhaps TRBD1 (6 bases). V lost 0 bases and J lost 5, with 17 bases in between. The germline V gene encodes CDR1 SGHRS and CDR2 YFSETQ. The CDR3 loop spans 16 amino acids. The full variable domain, in which reference TRBV5-1 and TRBJ1-2 provide the parts outside the CDR3, is KAGVTQTPRYLIKTRGQQVTLSCSPISGHRSVSWYQQTPGQGLQFLFEYFSETQRNKGNFPGRFSGRQFSNSRSEMNVSTLELGDSALYLCASSLGGGQSGYGYTFGSGTRLTVV.

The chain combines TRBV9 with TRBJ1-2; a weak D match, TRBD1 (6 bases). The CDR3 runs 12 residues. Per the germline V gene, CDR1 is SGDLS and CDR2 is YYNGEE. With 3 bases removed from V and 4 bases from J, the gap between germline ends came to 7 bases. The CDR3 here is CASSGGPYGYTF. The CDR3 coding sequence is TGTGCCAGCAGCGGGGGGCCCTATGGCTACACCTTC.

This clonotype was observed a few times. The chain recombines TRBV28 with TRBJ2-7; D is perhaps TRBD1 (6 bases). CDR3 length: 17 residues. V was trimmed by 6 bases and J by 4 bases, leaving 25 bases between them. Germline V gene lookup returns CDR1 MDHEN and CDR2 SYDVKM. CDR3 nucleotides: TGTGCCAGCAGCTTACTGGCAGGCCGGGACATAAGTTACGAGCAGTACTTC. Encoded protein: CASSLLAGRDISYEQYF.

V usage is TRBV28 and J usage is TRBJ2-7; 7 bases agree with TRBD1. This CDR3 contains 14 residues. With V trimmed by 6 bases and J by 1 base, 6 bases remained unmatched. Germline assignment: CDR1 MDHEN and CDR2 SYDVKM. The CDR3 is CASRRGTASYEQYF. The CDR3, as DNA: TGTGCCAGCAGACGTGGGACAGCTTCCTACGAGCAGTACTTC.

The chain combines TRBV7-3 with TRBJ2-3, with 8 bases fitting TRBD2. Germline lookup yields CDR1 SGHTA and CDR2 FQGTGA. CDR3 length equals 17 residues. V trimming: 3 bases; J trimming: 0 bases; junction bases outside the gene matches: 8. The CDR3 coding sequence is TGTGCCAGCAGCTTCCAGATAGCGGGATCTAGCACAGATACGCAGTATTTT. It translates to CASSFQIAGSSTDTQYF. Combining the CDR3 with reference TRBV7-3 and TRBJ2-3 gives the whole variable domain GAGVSQTPSNKVTEKGKYVELRCDPISGHTALYWYRQSLGQGPEFLIYFQGTGAADDSGLPNDRFFAVRPEGSVSTLKIQRTERGDSAVYLCASSFQIAGSSTDTQYFGPGTRLTVL.

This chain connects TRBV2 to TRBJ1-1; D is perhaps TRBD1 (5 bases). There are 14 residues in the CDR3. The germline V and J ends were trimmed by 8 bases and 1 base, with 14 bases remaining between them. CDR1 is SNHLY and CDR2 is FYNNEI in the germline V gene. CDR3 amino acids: CASLPGRTNTEAFF. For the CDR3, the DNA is TGTGCCAGCTTACCGGGACGGACGAACACTGAAGCTTTCTTT.

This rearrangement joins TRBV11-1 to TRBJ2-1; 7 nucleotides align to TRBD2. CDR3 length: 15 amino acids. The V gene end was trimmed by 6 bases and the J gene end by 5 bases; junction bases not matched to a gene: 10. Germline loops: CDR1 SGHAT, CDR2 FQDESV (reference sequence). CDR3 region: CASRGGGGYDNEQFF. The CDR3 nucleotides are TGTGCCAGCAGAGGTGGGGGGGGATACGACAATGAGCAGTTCTTC.

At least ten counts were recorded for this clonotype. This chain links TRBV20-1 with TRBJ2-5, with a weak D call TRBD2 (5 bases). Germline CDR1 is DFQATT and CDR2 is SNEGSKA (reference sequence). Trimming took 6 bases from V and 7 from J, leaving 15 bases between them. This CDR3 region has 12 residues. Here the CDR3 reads CSAGGLARTQYF. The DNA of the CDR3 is TGCAGTGCGGGCGGGTTGGCTAGGACCCAGTACTTC.

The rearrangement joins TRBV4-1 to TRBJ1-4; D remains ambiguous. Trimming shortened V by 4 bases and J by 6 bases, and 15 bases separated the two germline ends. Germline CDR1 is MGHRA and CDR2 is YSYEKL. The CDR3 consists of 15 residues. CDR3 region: CASSPGPTRDEKLFF. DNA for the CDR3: TGCGCCAGCAGCCCCGGACCCACAAGGGATGAAAAACTGTTTTTT.

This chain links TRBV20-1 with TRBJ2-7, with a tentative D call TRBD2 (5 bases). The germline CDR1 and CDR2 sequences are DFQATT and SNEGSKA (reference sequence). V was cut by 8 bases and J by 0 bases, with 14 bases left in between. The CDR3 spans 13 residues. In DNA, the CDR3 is TGCAGTACGCCGCCCCGGGGCTCCTACGAGCAGTACTTC. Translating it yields CSTPPRGSYEQYF.

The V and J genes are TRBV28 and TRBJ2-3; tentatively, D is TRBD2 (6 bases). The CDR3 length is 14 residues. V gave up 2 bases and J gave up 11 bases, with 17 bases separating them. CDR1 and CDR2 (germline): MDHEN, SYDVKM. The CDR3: CASSLQEGWNMQYF. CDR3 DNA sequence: TGTGCCAGCAGTTTACAGGAGGGATGGAATATGCAGTATTTT.

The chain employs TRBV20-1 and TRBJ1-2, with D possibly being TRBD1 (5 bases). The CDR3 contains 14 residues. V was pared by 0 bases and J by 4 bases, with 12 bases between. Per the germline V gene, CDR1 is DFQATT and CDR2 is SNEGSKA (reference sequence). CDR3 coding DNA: TGCAGTGCTAGAGATCCAGGACAAATCTATGGCTACACCTTC. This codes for CSARDPGQIYGYTF.

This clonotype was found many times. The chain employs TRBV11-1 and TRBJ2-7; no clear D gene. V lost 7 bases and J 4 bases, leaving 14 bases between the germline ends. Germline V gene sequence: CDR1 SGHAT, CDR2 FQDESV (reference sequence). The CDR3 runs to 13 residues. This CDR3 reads CASTLPGRYEQYF. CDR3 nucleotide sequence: TGTGCCAGCACCCTACCGGGTCGATACGAGCAGTACTTC.